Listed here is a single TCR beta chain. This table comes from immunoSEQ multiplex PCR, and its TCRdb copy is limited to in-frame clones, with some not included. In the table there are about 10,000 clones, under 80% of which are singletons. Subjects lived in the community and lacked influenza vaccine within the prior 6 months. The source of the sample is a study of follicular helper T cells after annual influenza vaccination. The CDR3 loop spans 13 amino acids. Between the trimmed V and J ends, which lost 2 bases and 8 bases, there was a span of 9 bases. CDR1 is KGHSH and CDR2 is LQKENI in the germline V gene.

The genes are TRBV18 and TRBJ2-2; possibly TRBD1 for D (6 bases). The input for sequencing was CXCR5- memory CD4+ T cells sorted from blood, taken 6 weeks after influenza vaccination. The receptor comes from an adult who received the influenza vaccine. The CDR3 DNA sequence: TGTGCCAGCTCACCAATTGACAGGGGGGAGCTGTTTTTT. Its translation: CASSPIDRGELFF. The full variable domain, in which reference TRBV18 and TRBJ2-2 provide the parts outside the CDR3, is NAGVMQNPRHLVRRRGQEARLRCSPMKGHSHVYWYRQLPEEGLKFMVYLQKENIIDESGMPKERFSAEFPKEGPSILRIQQVVRGDSAAYFCASSPIDRGELFFGEGSRLTVL.